This T cell receptor beta chain was captured by sequencing in a study of shared clonotypes between healthy human individuals. Here immunoSEQ multiplex PCR was the method, and the copy in TCRdb shows in-frame clones only, minus some. In the table there are about 1 million clones, under 80% of which are singletons. This clone has only one observation. The germline CDR1 and CDR2 sequences are MNHNS and SASEGT. There are 14 residues in the CDR3. V lost 7 bases to trimming and J lost 4 bases, with 16 bases between them. The sample comprised memory CD4+ T cells sorted from blood. The subset here: CD45RA-negative fraction. The gene calls are TRBV6-1 and TRBJ2-5, with D unclear. This sequence was found in a man between 18 and 35 years old in good health. The chain's CDR3 is CASNSGSWRETQYF. The CDR3 nucleotides read TGTGCCAGCAACTCAGGTAGTTGGCGAGAGACCCAGTACTTC.